These T cell receptor beta chains were read from a single sample in a study of cytomegalovirus exposure and HLA in healthy donors. Data came from immunoSEQ multiplex PCR; TCRdb stores just in-frame clones and leaves some out. Here the sample spans approximately 150,000 clones, more than 75% being singletons. Sequences were obtained from PBMCs. The receptors come from a young woman in good health and CMV-seropositive. CDR3s include the opening cysteine and the closing phenylalanine or tryptophan. A D gene is named only where the DNA matches it firmly. Clone size appears in some rows only: once, few, many, or a class for an expanded clone.

J,D,size,V,DNA,CDR3
TRBJ1-2,.,.,TRBV5-1,TGCGCCAGCAGCTTGGGGGCAGGTGATGGCTACACCTTC,CASSLGAGDGYTF
TRBJ1-2,TRBD1,.,TRBV5-6,TGTGCCAGCAGCTCCTGGGACAGGGAGAGTGGTGGCTACACCTTC,CASSSWDRESGGYTF
TRBJ1-1,.,.,TRBV5-1,TGCGCCAGCAGCTCGGGAGCGGAGATTGAAGCTTTCTTT,CASSSGAEIEAFF
TRBJ2-7,.,.,TRBV15,TGTGCCACCAGCAGAGATTACGGGACACTTTCTTCCTACGAGCAGTACTTC,CATSRDYGTLSSYEQYF
TRBJ1-3,TRBD1,.,TRBV18,TGTGCCAGCTCACCGGGACAGCTCTCTGGAAACACCATATATTTT,CASSPGQLSGNTIYF
TRBJ2-2,.,.,TRBV19,TGTGCCAGTAGTATAGATCTGAGGGGGTCCGGGGAGCTGTTTTTT,CASSIDLRGSGELFF
TRBJ2-5,.,.,TRBV2,TGTGCCAGCAGAGGGGTGGGGGAGACCCAGTACTTC,CASRGVGETQYF
TRBJ1-5,.,.,TRBV30,TGTGCCTGGAATCTCCAGGGGATTAGCAATCAGCCCCAGCATTTT,CAWNLQGISNQPQHF
TRBJ2-2,.,.,TRBV30,TGTGCCTGGAGTGGGACTGGAAACACCGGGGAGCTGTTTTTT,CAWSGTGNTGELFF
TRBJ2-7,.,few,TRBV9,TGTGCCAGCAACCCCAGCGACGGGGGAGTCTACGAGCAGTACTTC,CASNPSDGGVYEQYF
TRBJ2-3,TRBD2,.,TRBV15,TGTGCCACCAGCAGACAAAAAGGACTAGCTGGCCCAGATACGCAGTATTTT,CATSRQKGLAGPDTQYF
TRBJ1-3,TRBD1,.,TRBV5-1,TGCGCCAGCAGCTCCACAGGGGGCAACACCATATATTTT,CASSSTGGNTIYF
TRBJ2-1,TRBD2,.,TRBV6-4,TGTGCCAGCAGTGAAGGGCTAGCGGGGGGGTCCTACAATGAGCAGTTCTTC,CASSEGLAGGSYNEQFF
TRBJ2-1,TRBD1,.,TRBV5-1,TGCGCCACCCGGGACAGGACCTACAATGAGCAGTTCTTC,CATRDRTYNEQFF
TRBJ2-3,TRBD2,.,TRBV29-1,TGCAGCGTTGGGGGACTAGCGGTGTTCTCCACAGATACGCAGTATTTT,CSVGGLAVFSTDTQYF
TRBJ1-2,TRBD1,.,TRBV7-9,TGTGCCAGCAGATCCACCGGGACAGGGAGCTACACCTTC,CASRSTGTGSYTF
TRBJ1-2,TRBD1,.,TRBV4-2,TGTGCCAGCAGCCAAGATGGGACGGACAGGCGGAACTATGGCTACACCTTC,CASSQDGTDRRNYGYTF
TRBJ2-7,.,.,TRBV29-1,TGCAGCGGCGGGGCCGGAGAGGGCGAGCAGTACTTC,CSGGAGEGEQYF
TRBJ2-5,.,.,TRBV5-5,TGTGCCAGCAGCTTGGCCTTAAACGACAGGAGAAGGGAGACCCAGTACTTC,CASSLALNDRRRETQYF
TRBJ2-7,.,.,TRBV7-6,TGTGCCAGCAGCTTATTGAGGGGGAACGAGCAGTACTTC,CASSLLRGNEQYF
TRBJ2-7,TRBD1,.,TRBV19,TGTGCCAGTAGTATTGGAACGGGACAGGGGGCTCACGAGCAGTACTTC,CASSIGTGQGAHEQYF
TRBJ1-1,TRBD1,few,TRBV5-6,TGTGCCAGCAGCTTGGGGCCCCAGGGGGCTGAAGCTTTCTTT,CASSLGPQGAEAFF
TRBJ1-2,.,.,TRBV19,TGTGCCAGTAGTATTCCTTACAGTGCTGGTGGCTACACCTTC,CASSIPYSAGGYTF
TRBJ1-6,.,.,TRBV7-8,TGTGCCAGCAGGCGCGGCGGGGCCTATAATTCACCCCTCCACTTT,CASRRGGAYNSPLHF
TRBJ2-1,TRBD2,.,TRBV9,TGTGCCAGCAGCGTAGGAGGAGGCGGAGCGGGGGGGGATGAGCAGTTCTTC,CASSVGGGGAGGDEQFF
TRBJ2-1,TRBD2,.,TRBV19,TGTGCCAGTAGTAGCGGGGGTGCGAGGGCAAGACCCAACAATGAGCAGTTCTTC,CASSSGGARARPNNEQFF
TRBJ2-2,TRBD2,few,TRBV7-6,TGTGCCAGCAGCCCCACGGGACTAGCGGTGACCGGGGAGCTGTTTTTT,CASSPTGLAVTGELFF